The clone carrying this T cell receptor beta chain was seen repeatedly, ten times or more. What it binds is not known. Two oligonucleotides, mixed equimolar, formed the beta constant-region primer covering TRBC1 and TRBC2. Ligation attached a single-stranded oligonucleotide with a 12-nucleotide UMI and the SP2 primer to the cDNA 3' end. Four rounds of PCR amplified the ligated cDNA using nested alpha and beta constant-region primers plus SP2. TCRdb re-called the UMI-ligation and nested PCR reads through MiXCR, storing one row per CDR3 protein. The sample holds tens of thousands of distinct CDR3 sequences; 11% are singletons and the top ten take about a sixth. This sample is part of a study of naive and memory T cell subsets. The CDR3 runs to 12 residues. V gave up 3 bases and J gave up 6 bases, with 6 bases separating them. Germline V gives CDR1 SGHTA, CDR2 FQGNSA. Study results and caveats: In naive cells, over 85% of TCR sequences were seen only once. Gini index rose across naive, CM, EM and EMRA in CD4 and CD8.

The chain employs TRBV7-2 and TRBJ2-1; no definite D call. The TCR was taken from a human donor in good health. The source material was central memory CD8+ T cells from blood. CDR3 DNA: TGTGCCAGCAGCTTTTCCGGCAATGAGCAGTTCTTC. Protein sequence: CASSFSGNEQFF.